Given below is one TCR beta chain in context. In germline, CDR1 is SQVTM, CDR2 ANQGSEA. This CDR3 has 15 amino acids. V shed 8 bases, J shed 7 bases, and the junction held 9 bases outside the gene matches. This record comes from a study of blood T cell repertoires in COVID-19. The wider study: The United States, Italy and Spain were the sources of the acute and convalescent COVID-19 samples. Nucleic acid was either cDNA or gDNA, and it came from T cells, B-cell-depleted T cells, or PBMCs.

Per the study methods: It was from reference gene primer amplification that nucleated cell counts were estimated. This table comes from immunoSEQ multiplex PCR, and its TCRdb copy is limited to in-frame clones, with some not included. D and trimming come from the DNA, and the V and J calls and clone size come from that table. This table has fewer than 500,000 clones, roughly 89% appearing once. The chain employs TRBV29-1 and TRBJ2-1; 15 bases match TRBD2. The TCR originated in a woman in her 30s with acute or convalescent COVID-19. The sample was peripheral blood. The CDR3 DNA reads TGCAGCTTTCGGACCGGGACTAGCGGGGGGAATGAGCAGTTCTTC. It is translated as CSFRTGTSGGNEQFF.